This T cell receptor beta chain was observed in a study of cytomegalovirus exposure and HLA in healthy donors. Study-wide results and limits: Later analysis demonstrated an association between a missense DCLRE1C variant and TCR beta V- and J-gene trimming.

The PCR employed 60 Vbeta primers together with 13 Jbeta primers. Profiled with immunoSEQ multiplex PCR; TCRdb holds only in-frame clones, not every one. The data contain some 90,000 clones, 78% of them singletons. Comments on this clone: Its specificity is unknown.

Germline V gene sequence: CDR1 SGHTA, CDR2 FQGNSA. The ends lost 3 bases at V and 1 base at J; junction bases unmatched: 3. The CDR3 covers 15 residues. The chain couples TRBV7-2 to TRBJ2-3; 8 bases map to TRBD2. The TCR sequence derives from a male donor in good health and CMV-seropositive. Material for sequencing was PBMCs. The CDR3 region is CASSLSGRGTDTQYF. CDR3 sequence (DNA): TGTGCCAGCAGCTTGAGCGGGAGAGGCACAGATACGCAGTATTTT.